The 17 T cell receptor beta chains reported below all come from one sample, sequenced in a study of shared clonotypes between healthy human individuals. The data were produced by immunoSEQ multiplex PCR, yet TCRdb's version contains in-frame clones alone and is incomplete. The table has approximately 2.1 million clones, 85% to 95% seen once. Material for sequencing was naive CD4+ T cells from PBMCs. Stated subset: CD45RA+ positively selected. All receptors derive from a man in his late teens or twenties in good health. Some clones in this sample may be carry-over from other donors' samples.

V usage is TRBV7-2 and J usage is TRBJ1-2, with 9 bases matching TRBD1. The CDR3 sequence is 14 residues long. With V trimmed by 2 bases and J by 4 bases, 2 bases remained unmatched. Germline V gene sequence: CDR1 SGHTA, CDR2 FQGNSA. The CDR3 DNA sequence: TGTGCCAGCAGCTTACCGGGACAGGGCTATGGCTACACCTTC. It translates to CASSLPGQGYGYTF.

The CDR3: CASSLTPTTDQSEAFF. CDR3 sequence (DNA): TGTGCCAGCAGCTTAACCCCTACGACCGATCAGAGTGAAGCTTTCTTT. The genes are TRBV7-9 and TRBJ1-1; no clear D. V lost 2 bases and J 7 bases, leaving 20 bases between the germline ends. Germline V gene lookup returns CDR1 SEHNR and CDR2 FQNEAQ (reference sequence). The CDR3 runs 16 residues.

The chain links TRBV5-4 to TRBJ2-1, with TRBD2 matching 8 bases. The germline V gene has CDR1 SGHNT and CDR2 YYREEE (reference sequence). The CDR3 contains 15 residues. The junction had 1 base not matched to a gene; V was cut back by 2 bases and J by 0 bases. The CDR3 DNA is TGTGCCAGCAGCTTTGCGGGAGGCTCCTACAATGAGCAGTTCTTC. Translation gives CASSFAGGSYNEQFF.

As to this clone: The sample has other DNA sequences that encode this CDR3 too. The chain has TRBV6-5 and TRBJ2-3, with D tentatively TRBD1 (6 bases). The CDR3 extends over 13 amino acids. Trimming removed 5 bases at V and 1 base at J, with 7 bases between. Germline V gene data show CDR1 as MNHEY and CDR2 as SVGAGI. CDR3 nucleotides: TGTGCCAGCAGTCGACAGGGCACAGATACGCAGTATTTT. Translated: CASSRQGTDTQYF.

This rearrangement joins TRBV28 to TRBJ2-7; no definite D call. Germline CDR1 MDHEN, CDR2 SYDVKM. V lost 3 bases and J 2 bases, leaving 14 bases between the germline ends. CDR3 size: 15 residues. The CDR3 loop reads CASSFPPANTYEQYF. CDR3 nucleotides: TGTGCCAGCAGTTTCCCCCCCGCAAATACCTACGAGCAGTACTTC.

This chain uses TRBV29-1 with TRBJ2-1; TRBD2 matches at 8 bases. In germline, CDR1 is SQVTM, CDR2 ANQGSEA. Trimming took 7 bases from V and 1 from J; bases not matched to a gene: 9. The CDR3 is 15 residues long. Here the CDR3 reads CSGRSSGSSYNEQFF. In nucleotides, the CDR3 is TGCAGCGGCCGGTCGAGCGGGAGTTCCTACAATGAGCAGTTCTTC.

The CDR3 DNA reads TGCAGTGCCCTCTTCACAGATACGCAGTATTTT. This encodes CSALFTDTQYF. The genes are TRBV20-1 and TRBJ2-3, with D unclear. Between the trimmed V and J ends, which lost 6 bases and 2 bases, there was a span of 6 bases. There are 11 residues in the CDR3. CDR1 is DFQATT, CDR2 SNEGSKA, per germline (reference sequence).

This clone came up a few times. This sample also contains other DNA sequences that code for the same CDR3. The chain combines TRBV7-9 with TRBJ2-2; no reliable D call. Trimming took off 1 base at V and 0 bases at J, with 3 bases between the two ends. The germline CDR1 and CDR2 sequences are SEHNR and FQNEAQ (reference sequence). The CDR3 is made up of 14 amino acids. The CDR3 region is CASSLGANTGELFF. CDR3 sequence (DNA): TGTGCCAGCAGCTTAGGCGCGAACACCGGGGAGCTGTTTTTT.

The chain employs TRBV7-8 and TRBJ2-7, with D perhaps TRBD1 (5 bases). V was pared by 4 bases and J by 7 bases, with 17 bases between. There are 14 residues in the CDR3. Germline V lookup: CDR1 SGHVS, CDR2 FQNEAQ. The CDR3 here is CASSSTSIGAEQYF. CDR3 nucleotides: TGTGCCAGCAGCTCGACGTCGATTGGGGCTGAGCAGTACTTC.

The chain carries TRBV29-1 and TRBJ1-6; the match to TRBD1 covers 10 bases. The J segment lost 8 bases and the V segment lost 7 bases, leaving 5 bases of the junction unmatched. Germline loops: CDR1 SQVTM, CDR2 ANQGSEA. CDR3 length: 13 amino acids. CDR3 protein: CSERTGGDSPLHF. CDR3 nucleotides: TGCAGCGAAAGGACAGGGGGGGATTCACCCCTCCACTTT.

The DNA of the CDR3 is TGTGCCAGCAGTGAATGGGGACAGGGGGTTCCGAATGAGCAGTTCTTC. This encodes CASSEWGQGVPNEQFF. The gene calls are TRBV2 and TRBJ2-1, with 11 nucleotides matching TRBD1. The CDR3 runs to 16 residues. Trimming took 2 bases from V and 7 from J; bases not matched to a gene: 7. The germline gives CDR1 SNHLY, CDR2 FYNNEI.

Concerning this clone itself: This specimen includes other DNA sequences encoding the same CDR3. The CDR3 sequence is CASTLGQKETQYF. The CDR3 bases are TGTGCCAGCACCCTAGGACAGAAAGAGACCCAGTACTTC. V and J are TRBV28 and TRBJ2-5; the D gene is possibly TRBD1 (6 bases). Germline values: CDR1 MDHEN, CDR2 SYDVKM. The CDR3 length is 13 residues. The ends were cut back, 7 bases at V and 3 bases at J, with 12 bases in the middle.

In DNA, the CDR3 is TGCAGTGCTAGTACTAGGACGGAGCAGTTCTTC. Amino acid sequence: CSASTRTEQFF. This chain connects TRBV20-1 to TRBJ2-1; D perhaps matches TRBD2 (5 bases). CDR1 DFQATT and CDR2 SNEGSKA come from the germline V gene (reference sequence). The CDR3 is made up of 11 amino acids. Trimming shortened V by 3 bases and J by 10 bases, and 10 bases separated the two germline ends.

This rearrangement joins TRBV27 to TRBJ2-7, with 8 bases identical to TRBD1. V shed 3 bases and J 1 base; nucleotides not matched to a gene: 11. There are 17 residues in the CDR3. Germline CDR1 is MNHEY and CDR2 is SMNVEV (reference sequence). CDR3 loop: CASSFSTRQGASYEQYF. DNA of the CDR3: TGTGCCAGCAGTTTTTCCACCCGGCAGGGGGCTTCCTACGAGCAGTACTTC.

The rearrangement uses TRBV28 and TRBJ2-5; weak D call: TRBD1 (8 bases). Germline V gene sequence: CDR1 MDHEN, CDR2 SYDVKM. CDR3 size: 16 residues. The V gene lost 11 bases and the J gene lost 5 bases, with 27 bases spanning the gap. For the CDR3, the DNA is TGTGCCGGGGGCCCCGCAGGGGGCGCCGGGAGGGAGACCCAGTACTTC. Translation: CAGGPAGGAGRETQYF.

The chain recombines TRBV2 with TRBJ2-5; possible D gene TRBD1, 6 bases. TRBJ2-7 matches the DNA end more closely, so the J call is doubtful. Per germline, CDR1 SNHLY and CDR2 FYNNEI. This CDR3 is 13 amino acids long. The CDR3 DNA sequence: TGTGCCAGCACTATCGGACAGCACTACGAGCAGTACTTC. Translating gives CASTIGQHYEQYF.

V is TRBV7-9 and J is TRBJ2-5; 10 positions agree with TRBD2. Germline V lookup: CDR1 SEHNR, CDR2 FQNEAQ (reference sequence). V lost 6 bases and J lost 5; bases outside the gene matches: 9. The CDR3 sequence is 15 residues long. The CDR3 is CASSRTSGVGETQYF. CDR3 DNA: TGTGCCAGCAGTAGGACTAGCGGTGTCGGGGAGACCCAGTACTTC.